These T cell receptor beta chains were read from a single sample in a study of cytomegalovirus exposure and HLA in healthy donors. The method was immunoSEQ multiplex PCR; TCRdb's version includes in-frame clones alone and lacks a portion of them. The sample yields some 190,000 clones, about 85% seen once. What was sequenced was PBMCs. All receptors derive from a boy aged 2-15 years in good health and CMV-seronegative. The CDR3 runs from the conserved cysteine through the conserved F or W. Rows give clone size only sometimes, using once, few, many, or a class for an expanded clone.

clone size	V gene	J gene	CDR3 protein
NA	TRBV19	TRBJ1-4	CASSSRQNEKLFF
NA	TRBV18	TRBJ2-1	CASSPGISSDEQFF
NA	TRBV27	TRBJ2-7	CASNPGQGQSYEQYF
NA	TRBV4-1	TRBJ1-1	CASSQEGGNTEAFF
once	TRBV19	TRBJ1-2	CASSTDRGRNYGYTF
NA	TRBV5-6	TRBJ1-4	CASSSRDGGSHGGLFF
NA	TRBV29-1	TRBJ1-1	CSARDRVANTEAFF
NA	TRBV18	TRBJ2-7	CASSPGQTYEQYF
NA	TRBV30	TRBJ2-5	CAWSRTGQETQYF
NA	TRBV27	TRBJ2-2	CASSLTTGGELFF
NA	TRBV28	NA	CASSLVGDTYEQYF
NA	TRBV19	TRBJ1-1	CATTTTLDEAFF
once	TRBV5-1	TRBJ2-4	CASSSGGPLTKNIQYF
NA	TRBV29-1	TRBJ2-1	CSVERGMSYNEQFF
NA	TRBV5-1	TRBJ1-1	CASSLTAGVNTEAFF
NA	TRBV28	TRBJ1-5	CASSKTIGNQPQHF
NA	TRBV7-9	TRBJ2-5	CASSLRTGKQETQYF
NA	TRBV28	TRBJ2-1	CASSLSGPGDEQFF
NA	TRBV19	TRBJ2-3	CASSMAPPTDTQYF
once	TRBV29-1	TRBJ1-3	CSVEDHTGLKGNTIYF
NA	TRBV18	TRBJ2-1	CASSPSGGARGEQFF
few	TRBV5-1	TRBJ2-3	CASSLRGLSTDTQYF
NA	TRBV28	TRBJ2-3	CASTWGLAGEKSTDTQYF
NA	TRBV23-1	TRBJ1-3	CASSQSRTSSGNTIYF
NA	TRBV5-4	TRBJ2-5	CASSLTGTGVVETQYF
NA	TRBV29-1	TRBJ2-7	CSVDPGVGTYEQYF
NA	TRBV2	TRBJ2-1	CASSAHWRDGSYNEQFF
NA	TRBV2	TRBJ2-4	CASSEALRTYIQYF
NA	TRBV28	TRBJ1-4	CASRDRGKDPTNEKLFF
NA	TRBV30	TRBJ1-1	CAWSVGAEAFF
NA	TRBV10-3	TRBJ2-6	CAISSTQGVAGANVLTF
NA	TRBV5-8	TRBJ1-4	CASSLGTGVIREKLFF
once	TRBV7-9	TRBJ2-7	CASSPVGRDEQYF
NA	TRBV5-1	TRBJ2-1	CASSPSARERNEQFF
NA	TRBV7-9	TRBJ1-3	CASSLGTGVGNTIYF
NA	TRBV7-2	TRBJ2-3	CASSRTGLLGTDTQYF
NA	TRBV13	TRBJ2-7	CASSLGRAYEQYF
once	TRBV4-1	TRBJ1-6	CASSQVSSPLHF
NA	TRBV6-6	TRBJ2-5	CASSYWTGPETQYF
NA	TRBV5-1	TRBJ1-2	CASSYLTGTLFYGYTF